The clone carrying this T cell receptor (beta chain) was seen just once. Its antigen is unidentified. Trimming took 2 bases from V and 10 from J, leaving 21 bases between them. Germline V CDR1 and CDR2: MNHEY, SVGEGT. This CDR3 is built from 17 residues. These data are taken from a study of T cell repertoires in cytomegalovirus infection. Overall study findings and caveats: Clonotypes of TCR beta that were HLA-C-restricted and CMV-specific dominated the ex vivo response.

Via MiXCR, TCRdb re-called the reads, giving one row per CDR3 protein. The data hold around 170,000 distinct CDR3 sequences, with about 15% observed a single time. The specimen was CD8+ T cells from PBMCs. J is TRBJ1-6 and V is TRBV6-2 or TRBV6-3; the D gene is possibly TRBD1 (5 bases). The TCR was taken from a human donor in good health (CMV status not recorded). Some clones in this sample may be carry-over from other donors' samples. The CDR3 protein is CASSYTVRGSENSPLHF. The CDR3 region has the DNA TGTGCCAGCAGTTACACTGTGAGGGGATCCGAGAACTCACCCCTCCACTTT.